One sample yielded the 28 T cell receptor beta chains listed below, sequenced in a study of CD8+ T cells in alopecia areata. RNA extraction and reverse transcription yielded cDNA as sequencing template. Profiled with immunoSEQ multiplex PCR; TCRdb holds only in-frame clones, not every one. The table shows over 70,000 clones, with around 61% occurring only once. Treatment of the sample: oral pan-JAK inhibitor, 5-10 mg twice daily. The material was CD8+ T cells sorted from blood, obtained at week 24, from a patient treated with tofacitinib. The receptor source for this set is a human donor with alopecia areata.

The chain has TRBV4-3 and TRBJ1-6; no clear D. The CDR3 is 17 residues long. Germline values: CDR1 LGHNA, CDR2 YSLEER. The ends were cut back, 3 bases at V and 7 bases at J, with 19 bases in the middle. The CDR3 protein is CASSQASLPPLNSPLHF. Here the CDR3 DNA reads TGCGCCAGCAGCCAGGCCAGCCTACCACCTCTAAATTCACCCCTCCACTTT.

This clone was counted a few times. This sequence joins TRBV27 and TRBJ2-2, with D unresolved. In germline, CDR1 is MNHEY, CDR2 SMNVEV (reference sequence). This CDR3 region has 14 residues. V dropped 3 bases and J dropped 1 base, with 6 bases sitting between them. The CDR3 nucleotides are TGTGCCAGCAGTTTCCCGGAGAACACCGGGGAGCTGTTTTTT. Its translation is CASSFPENTGELFF.

This chain uses TRBV5-1 with TRBJ2-5; the match to TRBD2 covers 12 bases. This CDR3 contains 18 residues. CDR1 is SGHRS and CDR2 is YFSETQ in the germline V gene. V dropped 2 bases and J dropped 2; count of bases not matched to a gene: 10. CDR3 protein: CASSFGWTSGDAQETQYF. CDR3 coding DNA: TGCGCCAGCAGCTTCGGGTGGACTAGCGGGGACGCACAAGAGACCCAGTACTTC.

Only one count was recorded for this clone. The chain has TRBV7-2 and TRBJ2-1; 8 bases fit TRBD2. This CDR3 has 14 residues. V gave up 4 bases and J gave up 9 bases; unmatched junction bases: 8. CDR1 is SGHTA, CDR2 FQGNSA, per germline. The CDR3 bases are TGTGCCAGCAGCTCGCCTCTGAGCGGGAGTGAGCAGTTCTTC. Its translation: CASSSPLSGSEQFF.

The genes are TRBV21-1 and TRBJ1-5; TRBD1 was called by the table and not checked on the DNA. TRBV21-1 is a known pseudogene. CDR3 length: 16 residues. The CDR3 region is CASSKAGREDDQPQHF. The CDR3 DNA sequence: TGTGCCAGCAGCAAAGCGGGCAGGGAAGATGATCAGCCCCAGCATTTT.

J is TRBJ2-7 and V is TRBV27; 7 bases are a match to TRBD1. The J segment lost 4 bases and the V segment lost 5 bases, leaving 8 bases of the junction unmatched. The CDR3 is made up of 14 amino acids. Germline lookup yields CDR1 MNHEY and CDR2 SMNVEV (reference sequence). CDR3 DNA: TGTGCCAGCAGTCCCGGACAGGCGAGGTACGAGCAGTACTTC. It encodes CASSPGQARYEQYF.

V usage is TRBV9 and J usage is TRBJ2-7, with D possibly matching TRBD2 (6 bases). The CDR3 contains 15 residues. Per germline, CDR1 SGDLS and CDR2 YYNGEE. Trimming took 0 bases from V and 2 from J, leaving 12 bases between them. As DNA, the CDR3 is TGTGCCAGCAGCGTAGGATTCGGGGGAACCTACGAGCAGTACTTC. It specifies CASSVGFGGTYEQYF.

The rearrangement joins TRBV7-9 to TRBJ2-7; 7 bases line up with TRBD1. The V gene end was trimmed by 5 bases and the J gene end by 4 bases; junction bases not matched to a gene: 8. Germline CDR1 SEHNR, CDR2 FQNEAQ (reference sequence). The CDR3 is 14 residues long. CDR3 DNA: TGTGCCAGCAGCGCAGCGACAGGGAATTACGAGCAGTACTTC. This sequence encodes CASSAATGNYEQYF. Using reference TRBV7-9 and TRBJ2-7 for the parts outside the CDR3, the full variable domain is DTGVSQNPRHKITKRGQNVTFRCDPISEHNRLYWYRQTLGQGPEFLTYFQNEAQLEKSRLLSDRFSAERPKGSFSTLEIQRTEQGDSAMYLCASSAATGNYEQYFGPGTRLTVT.

The chain has TRBV4-2 and TRBJ1-1; TRBD1 might be the D (6 bases). Trimming pared 5 bases from V and 2 bases from J, leaving 9 bases between. CDR1 is LGHNA and CDR2 is YNFKEQ in the germline V gene. This CDR3 spans 13 amino acids. CDR3 DNA: TGTGCCAGCAGCGCACAGGGAAACACTGAAGCTTTCTTT. This sequence encodes CASSAQGNTEAFF.

In this sample, this clone turned up many times. The chain links TRBV5-5 to TRBJ1-2; D perhaps matches TRBD1 (5 bases). The CDR3 has 15 amino acids. The V and J ends lost 0 bases and 5 bases respectively, with 14 bases between them. Germline V gives CDR1 SGHKS, CDR2 YYEKEE (reference sequence). For the CDR3, the DNA is TGTGCCAGCAGCTTGGCCCTAACGGGGGTTTATGGCTACACCTTC. Translated, it gives CASSLALTGVYGYTF.

This clone was detected once. The chain is built from TRBV5-1 and TRBJ2-3, with 8 bases identical to TRBD1. CDR3 length: 16 residues. V gave up 2 bases and J gave up 6 bases; unmatched junction bases: 11. CDR1 and CDR2 from the germline V gene are SGHRS and YFSETQ. CDR3 residues: CASSFTQGAIGDTQYF. CDR3 nucleotides: TGCGCCAGCAGCTTCACTCAGGGGGCAATAGGGGATACGCAGTATTTT.

V and J are TRBV2 and TRBJ2-7, with TRBD1 matching 12 bases. From germline, CDR1 is SNHLY and CDR2 FYNNEI. V was pared by 7 bases and J by 4 bases, with 5 bases of the junction left unmatched. The length of the CDR3 is 14 residues. This CDR3 is CASTGTGGGYEQYF. CDR3 nucleotide sequence: TGTGCCAGCACCGGGACAGGGGGCGGGTACGAGCAGTACTTC.

The chain links TRBV27 to TRBJ2-7, with 14 positions matching TRBD2. The CDR3 is 13 residues long. With 8 bases clipped from V and 3 bases from J, the junction kept 0 bases outside the gene matches. CDR1 is MNHEY and CDR2 is SMNVEV in the germline V gene (reference sequence). The CDR3 protein is CASGLAGGYEQYF. The CDR3 DNA follows: TGTGCCAGCGGACTAGCGGGGGGCTACGAGCAGTACTTC.

This clone was observed once. The chain carries TRBV2 and TRBJ1-2; unclear D gene. Germline V gene sequence: CDR1 SNHLY, CDR2 FYNNEI. CDR3 length: 13 amino acids. Trimming took 3 bases from V and 4 from J, leaving 9 bases between them. CDR3 protein: CASSDRNIYGYTF. For the CDR3, the DNA is TGTGCCAGCAGTGACAGAAATATCTATGGCTACACCTTC.

This clone was found a few times. The rearrangement joins TRBV7-8 to TRBJ1-2, with 12 bases aligning to TRBD1. Trimming cost V 5 bases and J 7 bases; bases outside gene matches: 11. Germline values: CDR1 SGHVS, CDR2 FQNEAQ. The CDR3 covers 16 residues. The CDR3 DNA sequence: TGTGCCAGCAGCCAGGGTGTGGGACAGGGGGCATTTGGCTACACCTTC. This codes for CASSQGVGQGAFGYTF.

J is TRBJ1-1 and V is TRBV30; D is ambiguous. This CDR3 has 13 amino acids. Trimming pared 2 bases from V and 5 bases from J, leaving 12 bases between. Germline V gene lookup returns CDR1 GTSNPN and CDR2 SVGIG (reference sequence). In DNA, the CDR3 is TGTGCCTGGAGTCCCGGCCCTGGGACTGAAGCTTTCTTT. This codes for CAWSPGPGTEAFF.

The chain carries TRBV4-1 and TRBJ1-1, with D unresolved. V shed 4 bases and J shed 4 bases, with 10 bases lying between them. CDR1 and CDR2 (germline): MGHRA, YSYEKL. The CDR3 contains 13 residues. The CDR3 protein is CASSPKGGTEAFF. In DNA form, the CDR3 reads TGCGCCAGCAGCCCAAAGGGAGGCACTGAAGCTTTCTTT.

CDR3 DNA: TGTGCCACTACCCCCACGGGATTTGGCTACACCTTC. Amino acids: CATTPTGFGYTF. The chain joins TRBV19 to TRBJ1-2; D gene unclear. The CDR3 runs to 12 residues. V was pared by 10 bases and J by 7 bases, with 16 bases between. The germline CDR1 and CDR2 sequences are LNHDA and SQIVND (reference sequence).

The count of this clone is one. This chain links TRBV7-2 with TRBJ2-1, with 9 bases matching TRBD1. The CDR3 extends over 15 amino acids. Unmatched junction bases numbered 10, after V lost 5 bases and J lost 8 bases. Germline CDR1 SGHTA, CDR2 FQGNSA. The CDR3 region is CASSERDRAIDEQFF. Written as DNA, the CDR3 is TGTGCCAGCAGCGAACGGGACAGGGCAATTGATGAGCAGTTCTTC.

A single count supports this clone. The V call is TRBV29-1, the J call TRBJ1-1, with TRBD1 matching 8 bases. The V gene end was trimmed by 1 base and the J gene end by 4 bases; junction bases not matched to a gene: 5. Germline V lookup: CDR1 SQVTM, CDR2 ANQGSEA. The CDR3 consists of 14 residues. CDR3 sequence: CSVEGGQVRTEAFF. CDR3 DNA sequence: TGCAGCGTTGAAGGGGGACAGGTACGCACTGAAGCTTTCTTT.

The genes are TRBV7-2 and TRBJ2-3; D not certain. The CDR3 length is 13 residues. Trimming left V 3 bases short and J 6 bases short, with 10 bases between. CDR1 SGHTA and CDR2 FQGNSA come from the germline V gene. CDR3 sequence reads: CASSLVSWDTQYF. Here the CDR3 DNA reads TGTGCCAGCAGCTTGGTCTCGTGGGATACGCAGTATTTT.

This chain uses TRBV28 with TRBJ2-5; 11 positions match TRBD2. The germline CDR1 and CDR2 sequences are MDHEN and SYDVKM. The V segment lost 1 base and the J segment 0 bases; nucleotides outside the gene matches: 7. This CDR3 comprises 18 residues. CDR3 sequence reads: CASSLFFSGRADQETQYF. CDR3 nucleotides: TGTGCCAGCAGTTTATTTTTTAGCGGGAGGGCCGACCAAGAGACCCAGTACTTC.

The chain employs TRBV6-5 and TRBJ2-1, with D unclear. The CDR3 covers 13 residues. Germline loops: CDR1 MNHEY, CDR2 SVGAGI. V lost 5 bases and J lost 2, with 7 bases in between. The CDR3 nucleotides are TGTGCCAGCAGTACAACACCCTACAATGAGCAGTTCTTC. Its translation is CASSTTPYNEQFF.

This clone was found once. The CDR3 spells CAISDGATDETQYF. The CDR3 DNA is TGTGCCATCAGTGACGGGGCAACAGATGAGACCCAGTACTTC. The genes are TRBV10-3 and TRBJ2-5; D might be TRBD1 or TRBD2, each matching 5 bases. The CDR3 runs to 14 residues. Looked up from germline, CDR1 is ENHRY and CDR2 is SYGVKD. V gave up 3 bases and J gave up 5 bases, with 13 bases separating them.

The rearrangement links TRBV19 to TRBJ2-7, with D hard to call. Germline values: CDR1 LNHDA, CDR2 SQIVND (reference sequence). This CDR3 region has 12 residues. V lost 0 bases to trimming and J lost 3 bases, with 3 bases between them. CDR3 in DNA: TGTGCCAGTAGTATAGACAGCTACGAGCAGTACTTC. Its protein product is CASSIDSYEQYF.

This clone was seen a few times. This chain connects TRBV5-6 to TRBJ2-1, with a possible D match to TRBD1 (6 bases). This CDR3 region has 17 residues. The germline V gene encodes CDR1 SGHDT and CDR2 YYEEEE. Trimming took 2 bases from V and 5 from J, leaving 20 bases between them. The CDR3 spells CASSFKKGQGKDNEQFF. The DNA for the CDR3 is TGTGCCAGCAGCTTCAAAAAGGGTCAGGGGAAGGACAATGAGCAGTTCTTC.

This clone came up once. One end of the junction is discordant with germline, which a read error may explain. This rearrangement joins TRBV6-5 to TRBJ1-2, with 7 bases identical to TRBD1. The CDR3 consists of 13 residues. Germline V gene sequence: CDR1 MNHEY, CDR2 SVGAGI. The CDR3 here is CASSYSGQDSSFF. The CDR3 nucleotides read TGTGCCAGCAGTTACTCCGGACAGGACTCCTCCTTCTTC.

V usage is TRBV13 and J usage is TRBJ1-2; maybe TRBD1 (6 bases). V was clipped by 1 base and J by 3 bases, with 12 bases between them. Germline V gives CDR1 PRHDT, CDR2 FYEKMQ (reference sequence). This CDR3 region has 15 residues. The CDR3 is CASSLDAGEDYGYTF. In DNA form, the CDR3 reads TGTGCCAGCAGCTTAGATGCAGGGGAGGACTATGGCTACACCTTC.